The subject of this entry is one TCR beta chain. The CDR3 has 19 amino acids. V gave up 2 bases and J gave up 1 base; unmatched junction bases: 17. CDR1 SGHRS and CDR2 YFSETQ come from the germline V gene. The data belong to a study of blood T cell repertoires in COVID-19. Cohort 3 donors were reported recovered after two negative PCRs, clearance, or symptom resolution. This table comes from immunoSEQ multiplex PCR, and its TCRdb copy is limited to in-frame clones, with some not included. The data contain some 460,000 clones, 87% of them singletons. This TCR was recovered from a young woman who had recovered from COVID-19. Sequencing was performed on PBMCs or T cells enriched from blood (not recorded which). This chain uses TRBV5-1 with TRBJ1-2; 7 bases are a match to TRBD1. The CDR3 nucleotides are TGCGCCAGCAGCTTACCGTCGGACAGGACTCTTCTCATTAACTATGGCTACACCTTC. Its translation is CASSLPSDRTLLINYGYTF. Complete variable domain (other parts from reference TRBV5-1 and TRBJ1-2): KAGVTQTPRYLIKTRGQQVTLSCSPISGHRSVSWYQQTPGQGLQFLFEYFSETQRNKGNFPGRFSGRQFSNSRSEMNVSTLELGDSALYLCASSLPSDRTLLINYGYTFGSGTRLTVV.